Following are 10 T cell receptor beta chains from one sample sequenced in a study of T cell repertoires in cytomegalovirus infection. These receptors' targets are unknown. MiXCR, applied by TCRdb to the reads, yields one record per CDR3 protein. In the table there are 550,000 to 700,000 distinct CDR3 sequences, around 40% of which are singletons. Material: cultured PBMCs, obtained from culture after CMV antigen stimulation. Receptors originate from a human donor in good health (CMV status not recorded). Some clones in this sample may be carry-over from other donors' samples.

The gene calls are TRBV6-1 and TRBJ1-2; D might be TRBD1 (5 bases). The germline V gene encodes CDR1 MNHNS and CDR2 SASEGT. The V gene lost 3 bases and the J gene lost 6 bases, with 5 bases spanning the gap. The CDR3 has 11 amino acids. CDR3 sequence: CASSDRDGYTF. CDR3 bases: TGTGCCAGCAGTGACAGGGATGGCTACACCTTC.

The chain recombines TRBV6-2 or TRBV6-3 with TRBJ2-7, with D hard to call. V was trimmed by 6 bases and J by 6 bases, leaving 18 bases between them. Germline V gene data show CDR1 as MNHEY and CDR2 as SVGEGT. The CDR3 is made up of 14 amino acids. This CDR3 is CASSRSDRLGEQYF. CDR3 DNA: TGTGCCAGCAGCAGGAGTGATAGACTCGGCGAGCAGTACTTC.

The chain joins TRBV7-8 to TRBJ1-2; D not resolved. The V and J ends lost 6 bases and 4 bases respectively, with 12 bases between them. Germline V gene lookup returns CDR1 SGHVS and CDR2 FQNEAQ. The CDR3 is 13 amino acids. CDR3 DNA sequence: TGTGCCAGCAGTGTGGGGTTTGTCTATGGCTACACCTTC. This codes for CASSVGFVYGYTF. Variable domain in full (rest from reference TRBV7-8 and TRBJ1-2): GAGVSQSPRYKVAKRGQDVALRCDPISGHVSLFWYQQALGQGPEFLTYFQNEAQLDKSGLPSDRFFAERPEGSVSTLKIQRTQQEDSAVYLCASSVGFVYGYTFGSGTRLTVV.

The rearrangement joins TRBV7-2 to TRBJ2-6, with D unresolved. The CDR3 runs 14 residues. Germline V gene data show CDR1 as SGHTA and CDR2 as FQGNSA. Between the trimmed V and J ends, which lost 2 bases and 4 bases, there was a span of 6 bases. CDR3 sequence: CASSLTLGANVLTF. CDR3 DNA sequence: TGTGCCAGCAGCTTAACTCTGGGGGCCAACGTCCTGACTTTC.

The CDR3, as DNA: TGTGCCACCCGGGACGGTGAGCAGTACTTC. Protein product: CATRDGEQYF. V gene TRBV24-1 combines with J gene TRBJ2-7; D may correspond to TRBD1 or TRBD2 (5 bases each). CDR1 and CDR2 from the germline V gene are KGHDR and SFDVKD. CDR3 length: 10 amino acids. V lost 9 bases, J lost 7 bases, and 9 bases lay in between.

This sequence joins TRBV7-2 and TRBJ1-2; 8 bases align to TRBD1. The CDR3 has 14 residues. V gave up 5 bases and J gave up 1 base; unmatched junction bases: 3. Germline V gives CDR1 SGHTA, CDR2 FQGNSA. The CDR3 sequence is CASSLQGVNYGYTF. CDR3 nucleotide sequence: TGTGCCAGCAGCCTACAGGGGGTTAACTATGGCTACACCTTC. Full variable domain (outside the CDR3, taken from reference TRBV7-2 and TRBJ1-2): GAGVSQSPSNKVTEKGKDVELRCDPISGHTALYWYRQSLGQGLEFLIYFQGNSAPDKSGLPSDRFSAERTGGSVSTLTIQRTQQEDSAVYLCASSLQGVNYGYTFGSGTRLTVV.

The chain combines TRBV4-1 with TRBJ2-5, with TRBD2 identical over 7 bases. The CDR3 sequence is 15 residues long. Germline V CDR1 and CDR2: MGHRA, YSYEKL. The J segment lost 5 bases and the V segment lost 2 bases, leaving 8 bases of the junction unmatched. The CDR3 DNA sequence: TGCGCCAGCAGCCAAAGACTAGCTTATTGGGAGACCCAGTACTTC. Encoded protein: CASSQRLAYWETQYF.

J is TRBJ2-7 and V is TRBV19, with a possible D match to TRBD1 (6 bases). CDR1 LNHDA and CDR2 SQIVND come from the germline V gene (reference sequence). The CDR3 sequence is 11 residues long. Trimming shortened V by 6 bases and J by 5 bases, and 8 bases separated the two germline ends. The CDR3 coding sequence is TGTGCCAGTAGGGGGGCGGACGAGCAGTACTTC. It translates to CASRGADEQYF.

V and J are TRBV7-2 and TRBJ2-7; 11 bases agree with TRBD2. Germline V lookup: CDR1 SGHTA, CDR2 FQGNSA. V lost 1 base, J lost 7 bases, and 6 bases stayed unmatched. CDR3 length equals 15 residues. The CDR3 loop reads CASSLVGLAGNEQYF. As DNA, the CDR3 is TGTGCCAGCAGCTTAGTCGGACTAGCGGGTAATGAGCAGTACTTC.

The chain uses TRBV20-1 and TRBJ1-5; the D gene is possibly TRBD1 (5 bases). The ends were cut back, 3 bases at V and 0 bases at J, with 12 bases in the middle. Germline assignment: CDR1 DFQATT and CDR2 SNEGSKA (reference sequence). This CDR3 is built from 15 residues. CDR3 in DNA: TGCAGTGCTAGCCGGGGACCGGATAGCAATCAGCCCCAGCATTTT. Translated, it gives CSASRGPDSNQPQHF.